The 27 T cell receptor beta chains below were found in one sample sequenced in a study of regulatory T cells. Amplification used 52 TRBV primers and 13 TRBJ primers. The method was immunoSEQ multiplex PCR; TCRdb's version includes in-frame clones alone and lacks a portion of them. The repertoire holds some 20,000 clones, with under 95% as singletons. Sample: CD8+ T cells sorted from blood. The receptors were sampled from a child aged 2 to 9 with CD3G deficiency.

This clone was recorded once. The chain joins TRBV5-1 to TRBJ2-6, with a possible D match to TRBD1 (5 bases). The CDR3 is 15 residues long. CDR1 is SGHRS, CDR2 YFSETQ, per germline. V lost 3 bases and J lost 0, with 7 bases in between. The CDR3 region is CASSSGNSGANVLTF. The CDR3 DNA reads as TGCGCCAGCAGCTCAGGGAACTCTGGGGCCAACGTCCTGACTTTC.

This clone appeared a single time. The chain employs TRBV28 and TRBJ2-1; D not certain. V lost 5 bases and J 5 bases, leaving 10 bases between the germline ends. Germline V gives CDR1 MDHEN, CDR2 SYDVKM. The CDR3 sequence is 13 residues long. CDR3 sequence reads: CASSILGHNEQFF. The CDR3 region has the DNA TGTGCCAGCAGTATCTTAGGACACAATGAGCAGTTCTTC.

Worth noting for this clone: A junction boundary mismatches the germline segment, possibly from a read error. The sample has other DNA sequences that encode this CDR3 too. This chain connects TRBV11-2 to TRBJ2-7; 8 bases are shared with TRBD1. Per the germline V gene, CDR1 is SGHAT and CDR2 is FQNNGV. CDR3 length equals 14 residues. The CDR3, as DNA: TGCGCCAGCAGCCCGCGGACAGGGAACTACGAGCAGTACTTC. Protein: CASSPRTGNYEQYF.

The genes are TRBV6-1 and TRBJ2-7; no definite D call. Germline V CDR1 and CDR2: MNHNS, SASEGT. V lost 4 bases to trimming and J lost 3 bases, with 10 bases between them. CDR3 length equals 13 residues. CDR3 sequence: CASSARLIYEQYF. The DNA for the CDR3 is TGTGCCAGCAGTGCTAGACTCATCTACGAGCAGTACTTC.

The CDR3 loop reads CASSLRLRFSEQYF. CDR3 DNA sequence: TGTGCCAGCAGTTTACGGTTGAGATTCAGCGAGCAGTACTTC. The chain has TRBV28 and TRBJ2-7, with D unclear. The CDR3 length is 14 residues. Germline V lookup: CDR1 MDHEN, CDR2 SYDVKM. V lost 2 bases to trimming and J lost 6 bases, with 14 bases between them.

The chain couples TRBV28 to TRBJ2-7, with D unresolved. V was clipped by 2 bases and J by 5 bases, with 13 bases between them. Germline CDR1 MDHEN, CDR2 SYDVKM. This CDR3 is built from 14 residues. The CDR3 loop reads CASSLTALADEQYF. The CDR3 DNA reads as TGTGCCAGCAGTTTAACGGCTCTTGCCGACGAGCAGTACTTC. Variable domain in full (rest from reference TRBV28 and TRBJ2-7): DVKVTQSSRYLVKRTGEKVFLECVQDMDHENMFWYRQDPGLGLRLIYFSYDVKMKEKGDIPEGYSVSREKKERFSLILESASTNQTSMYLCASSLTALADEQYFGPGTRLTVT.

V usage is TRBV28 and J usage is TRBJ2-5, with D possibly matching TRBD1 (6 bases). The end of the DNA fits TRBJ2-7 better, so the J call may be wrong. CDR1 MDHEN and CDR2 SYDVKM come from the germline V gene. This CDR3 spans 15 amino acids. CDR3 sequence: CASSLTGFPSYEQYF. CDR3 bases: TGTGCCAGCAGTTTGACAGGCTTCCCTTCCTACGAGCAGTACTTC.

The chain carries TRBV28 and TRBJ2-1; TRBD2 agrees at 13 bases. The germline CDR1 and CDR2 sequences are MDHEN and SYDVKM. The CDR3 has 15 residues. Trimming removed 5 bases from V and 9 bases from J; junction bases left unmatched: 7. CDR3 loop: CASSKGLAGIVEQFF. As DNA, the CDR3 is TGTGCCAGCAGTAAGGGACTAGCGGGGATAGTTGAGCAGTTCTTC.

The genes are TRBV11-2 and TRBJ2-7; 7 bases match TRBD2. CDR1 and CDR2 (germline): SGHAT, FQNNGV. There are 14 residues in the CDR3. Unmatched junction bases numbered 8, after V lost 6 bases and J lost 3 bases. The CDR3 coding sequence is TGTGCCAGCAGGCAAGGCGGGAGTTTCTACGAGCAGTACTTC. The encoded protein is CASRQGGSFYEQYF.

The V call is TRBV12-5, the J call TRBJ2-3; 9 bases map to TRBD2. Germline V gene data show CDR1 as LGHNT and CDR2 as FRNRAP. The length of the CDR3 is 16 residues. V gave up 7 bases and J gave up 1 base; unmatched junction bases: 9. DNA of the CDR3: TGTGCTAGTGCTTTCGGGCGGGAGGGCCGCACAGATACGCAGTATTTT. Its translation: CASAFGREGRTDTQYF.

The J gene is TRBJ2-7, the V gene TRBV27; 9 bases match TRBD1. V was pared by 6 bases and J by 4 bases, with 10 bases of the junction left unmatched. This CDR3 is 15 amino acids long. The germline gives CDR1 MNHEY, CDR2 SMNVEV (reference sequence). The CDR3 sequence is CASRATGGAVYEQYF. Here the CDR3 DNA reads TGTGCCAGCAGGGCAACAGGGGGCGCGGTGTACGAGCAGTACTTC.

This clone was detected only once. The CDR3, as DNA: TGTGCCAGCGTCGGACAGGGATTGGACGAGCAGTACTTC. This sequence encodes CASVGQGLDEQYF. The chain is built from TRBV6-1 and TRBJ2-7, with 8 bases lining up with TRBD1. This CDR3 region has 13 residues. Germline CDR1 and CDR2: MNHNS and SASEGT. The ends lost 8 bases at V and 5 bases at J; junction bases unmatched: 8.

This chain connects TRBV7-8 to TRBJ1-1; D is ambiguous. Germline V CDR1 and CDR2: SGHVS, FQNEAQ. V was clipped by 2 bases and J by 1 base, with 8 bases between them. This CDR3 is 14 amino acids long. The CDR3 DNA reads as TGTGCCAGCAGCTTATGGTACGGGAACACTGAAGCTTTCTTT. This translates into CASSLWYGNTEAFF.

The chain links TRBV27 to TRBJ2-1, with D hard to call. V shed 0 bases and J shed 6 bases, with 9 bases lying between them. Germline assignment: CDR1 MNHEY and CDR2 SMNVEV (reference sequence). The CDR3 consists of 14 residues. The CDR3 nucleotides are TGTGCCAGCAGTTTATCGTATGCGACCAATGAGCAGTTCTTC. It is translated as CASSLSYATNEQFF.

The CDR3 reads CASREAGLAKEQYF. The CDR3, as DNA: TGTGCCAGCAGGGAAGCGGGACTAGCAAAGGAGCAGTACTTC. The genes are TRBV28 and TRBJ2-7; 9 bases map to TRBD2. CDR3 length: 14 residues. J was trimmed by 7 bases and V by 6 bases; bases with no gene match: 10. The germline CDR1 and CDR2 sequences are MDHEN and SYDVKM.

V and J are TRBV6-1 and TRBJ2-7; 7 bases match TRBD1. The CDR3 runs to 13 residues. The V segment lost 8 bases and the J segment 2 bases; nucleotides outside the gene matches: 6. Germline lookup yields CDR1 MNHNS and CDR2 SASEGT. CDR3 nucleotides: TGTGCCAGCGTCGAGGGACAGACCTACGAGCAGTACTTC. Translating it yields CASVEGQTYEQYF.

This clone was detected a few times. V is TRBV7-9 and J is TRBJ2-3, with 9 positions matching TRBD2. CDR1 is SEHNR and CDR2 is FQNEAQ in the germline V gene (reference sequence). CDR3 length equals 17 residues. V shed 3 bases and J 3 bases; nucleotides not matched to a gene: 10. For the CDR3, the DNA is TGTGCCAGCAGCTTCACGGAGCGGGAGGTTTGGACAGATACGCAGTATTTT. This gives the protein CASSFTEREVWTDTQYF.

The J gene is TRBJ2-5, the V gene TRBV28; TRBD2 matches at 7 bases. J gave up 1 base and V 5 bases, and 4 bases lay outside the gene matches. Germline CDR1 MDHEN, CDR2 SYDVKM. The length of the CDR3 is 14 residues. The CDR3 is CASSPWTSQETQYF. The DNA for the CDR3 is TGTGCCAGCAGTCCTTGGACTAGCCAAGAGACCCAGTACTTC.

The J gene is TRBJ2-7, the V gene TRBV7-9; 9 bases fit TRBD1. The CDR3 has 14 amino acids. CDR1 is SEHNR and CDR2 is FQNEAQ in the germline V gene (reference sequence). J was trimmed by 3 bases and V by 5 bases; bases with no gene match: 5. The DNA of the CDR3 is TGTGCCAGCAGCGCGACAGGGGGGAGCTACGAGCAGTACTTC. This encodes CASSATGGSYEQYF.

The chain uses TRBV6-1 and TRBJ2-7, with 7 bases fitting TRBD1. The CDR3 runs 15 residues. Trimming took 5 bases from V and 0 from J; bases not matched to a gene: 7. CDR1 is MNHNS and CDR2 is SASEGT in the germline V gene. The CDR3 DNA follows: TGTGCCAGCAGTCAGTCTCGGGACAGCTCCTACGAGCAGTACTTC. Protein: CASSQSRDSSYEQYF.

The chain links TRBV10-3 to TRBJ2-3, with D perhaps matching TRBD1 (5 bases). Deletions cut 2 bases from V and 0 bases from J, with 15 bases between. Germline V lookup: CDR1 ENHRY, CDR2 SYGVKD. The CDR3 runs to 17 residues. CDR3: CAISEKQGRTSTDTQYF. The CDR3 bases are TGTGCCATCAGTGAGAAGCAGGGCCGAACTAGCACAGATACGCAGTATTTT.

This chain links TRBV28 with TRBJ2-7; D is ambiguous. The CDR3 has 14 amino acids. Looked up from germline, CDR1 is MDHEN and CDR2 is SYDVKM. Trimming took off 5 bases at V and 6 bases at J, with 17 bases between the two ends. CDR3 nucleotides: TGTGCCAGCAGTGGATATCAGGAAATTGCCGAGCAGTACTTC. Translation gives CASSGYQEIAEQYF.

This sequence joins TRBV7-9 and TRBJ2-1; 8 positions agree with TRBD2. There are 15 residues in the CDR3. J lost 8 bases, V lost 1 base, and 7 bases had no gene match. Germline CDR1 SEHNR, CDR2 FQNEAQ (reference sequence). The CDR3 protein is CASSLGERESDEQFF. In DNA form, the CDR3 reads TGTGCCAGCAGCTTAGGTGAGCGGGAGTCGGATGAGCAGTTCTTC.

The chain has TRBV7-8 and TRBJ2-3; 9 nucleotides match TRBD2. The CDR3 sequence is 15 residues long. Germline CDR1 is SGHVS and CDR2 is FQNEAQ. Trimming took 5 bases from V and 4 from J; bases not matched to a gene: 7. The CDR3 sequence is CASSRRTSEADTQYF. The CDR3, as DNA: TGTGCCAGCAGCCGGCGGACTAGCGAGGCAGATACGCAGTATTTT.

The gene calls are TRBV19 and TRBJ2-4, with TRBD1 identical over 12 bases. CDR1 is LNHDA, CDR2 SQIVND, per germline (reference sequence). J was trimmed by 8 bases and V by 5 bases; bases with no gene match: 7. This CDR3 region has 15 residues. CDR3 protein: CASSPGTGGFDIQYF. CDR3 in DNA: TGTGCCAGTAGTCCTGGGACAGGGGGCTTCGACATTCAGTACTTC.

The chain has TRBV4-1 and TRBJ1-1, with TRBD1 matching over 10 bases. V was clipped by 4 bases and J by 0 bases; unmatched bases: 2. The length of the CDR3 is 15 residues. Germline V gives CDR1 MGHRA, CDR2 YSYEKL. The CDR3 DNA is TGCGCCAGCAGCCGGGACAGGGGATTGAACACTGAAGCTTTCTTT. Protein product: CASSRDRGLNTEAFF.

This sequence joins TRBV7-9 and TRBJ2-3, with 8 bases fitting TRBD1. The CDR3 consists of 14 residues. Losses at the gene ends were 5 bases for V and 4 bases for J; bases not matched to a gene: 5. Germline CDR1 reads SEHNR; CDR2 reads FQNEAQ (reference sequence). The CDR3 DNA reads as TGTGCCAGCAGCCATCGGGACAGGCCAGATACGCAGTATTTT. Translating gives CASSHRDRPDTQYF.